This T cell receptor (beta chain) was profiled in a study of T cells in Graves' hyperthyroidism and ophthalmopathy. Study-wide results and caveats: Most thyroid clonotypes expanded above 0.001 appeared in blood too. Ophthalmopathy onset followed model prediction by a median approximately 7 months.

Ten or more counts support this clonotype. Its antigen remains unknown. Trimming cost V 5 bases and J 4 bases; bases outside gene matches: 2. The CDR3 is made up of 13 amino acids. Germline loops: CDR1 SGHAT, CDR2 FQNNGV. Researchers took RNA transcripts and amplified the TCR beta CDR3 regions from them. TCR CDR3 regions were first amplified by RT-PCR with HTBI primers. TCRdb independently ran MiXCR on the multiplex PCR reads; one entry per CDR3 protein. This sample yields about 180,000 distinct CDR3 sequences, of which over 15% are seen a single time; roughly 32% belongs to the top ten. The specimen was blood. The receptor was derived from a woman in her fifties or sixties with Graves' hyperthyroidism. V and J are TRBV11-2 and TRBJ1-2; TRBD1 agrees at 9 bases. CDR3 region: CASSRTGAYGYTF. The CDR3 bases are TGTGCCAGCAGCAGGACAGGGGCCTATGGCTACACCTTC. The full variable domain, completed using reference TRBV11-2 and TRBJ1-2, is EAGVAQSPRYKIIEKRQSVAFWCNPISGHATLYWYQQILGQGPKLLIQFQNNGVVDDSQLPKDRFSAERLKGVDSTLKIQPAKLEDSAVYLCASSRTGAYGYTFGSGTRLTVV.